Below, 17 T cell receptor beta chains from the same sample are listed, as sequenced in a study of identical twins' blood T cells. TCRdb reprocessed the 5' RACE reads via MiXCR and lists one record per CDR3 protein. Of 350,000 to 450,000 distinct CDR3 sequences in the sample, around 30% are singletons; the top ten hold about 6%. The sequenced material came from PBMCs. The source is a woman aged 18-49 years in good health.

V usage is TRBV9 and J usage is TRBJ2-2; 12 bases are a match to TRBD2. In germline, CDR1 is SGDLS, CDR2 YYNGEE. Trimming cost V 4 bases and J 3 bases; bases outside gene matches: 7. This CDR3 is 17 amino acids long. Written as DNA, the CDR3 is TGTGCCAGCAGCCCTTGGACTAGCGGGGTGGACACCGGGGAGCTGTTTTTT. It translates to CASSPWTSGVDTGELFF.

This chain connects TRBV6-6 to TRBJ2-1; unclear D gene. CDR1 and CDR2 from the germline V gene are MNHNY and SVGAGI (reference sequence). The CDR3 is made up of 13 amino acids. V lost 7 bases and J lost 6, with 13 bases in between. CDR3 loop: CASNGPESNEQFF. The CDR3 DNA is TGTGCCAGCAACGGACCGGAGAGCAATGAGCAGTTCTTC.

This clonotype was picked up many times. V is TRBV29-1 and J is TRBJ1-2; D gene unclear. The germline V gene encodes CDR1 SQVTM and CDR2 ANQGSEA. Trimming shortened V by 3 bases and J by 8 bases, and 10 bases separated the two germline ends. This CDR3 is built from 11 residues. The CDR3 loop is CSVERTGGYTF. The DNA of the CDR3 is TGCAGCGTTGAGAGAACTGGAGGCTACACCTTC.

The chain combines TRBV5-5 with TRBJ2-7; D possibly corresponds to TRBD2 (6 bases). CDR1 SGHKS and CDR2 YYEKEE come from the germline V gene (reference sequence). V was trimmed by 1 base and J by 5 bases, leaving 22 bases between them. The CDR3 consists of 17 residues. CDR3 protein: CASSLSKFWQSGDEQYF. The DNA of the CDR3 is TGTGCCAGCAGCTTGAGCAAATTTTGGCAATCGGGGGACGAGCAGTACTTC.

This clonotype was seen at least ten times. CDR3 nucleotide sequence: TGTGCCAGCAGGTACAATGAGCAGTTCTTC. Translation: CASRYNEQFF. V and J are TRBV2 and TRBJ2-1; D not certain. The V and J ends lost 6 bases and 4 bases respectively, with 1 base between them. The CDR3 is made up of 10 amino acids. From germline, CDR1 is SNHLY and CDR2 FYNNEI.

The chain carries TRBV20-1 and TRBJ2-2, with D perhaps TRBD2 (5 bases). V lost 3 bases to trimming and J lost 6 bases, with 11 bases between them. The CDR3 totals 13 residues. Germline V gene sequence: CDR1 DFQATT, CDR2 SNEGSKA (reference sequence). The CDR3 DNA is TGCAGTGCTAGCGGGATTGGTTCCGGGGAGCTGTTTTTT. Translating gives CSASGIGSGELFF.

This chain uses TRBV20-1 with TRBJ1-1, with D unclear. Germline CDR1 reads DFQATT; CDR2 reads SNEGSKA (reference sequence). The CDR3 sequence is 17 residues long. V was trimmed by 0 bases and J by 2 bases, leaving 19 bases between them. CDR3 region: CSARDRLASAENTEAFF. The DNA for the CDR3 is TGCAGTGCTAGAGATCGTCTGGCATCAGCGGAAAACACTGAAGCTTTCTTT.

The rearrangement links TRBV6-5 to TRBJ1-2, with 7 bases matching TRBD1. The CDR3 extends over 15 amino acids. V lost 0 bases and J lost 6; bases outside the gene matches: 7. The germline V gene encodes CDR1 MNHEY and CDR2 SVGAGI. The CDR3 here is CASSYSRGGYDGYTF. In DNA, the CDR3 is TGTGCCAGCAGTTACTCGCGAGGGGGCTATGATGGCTACACCTTC.

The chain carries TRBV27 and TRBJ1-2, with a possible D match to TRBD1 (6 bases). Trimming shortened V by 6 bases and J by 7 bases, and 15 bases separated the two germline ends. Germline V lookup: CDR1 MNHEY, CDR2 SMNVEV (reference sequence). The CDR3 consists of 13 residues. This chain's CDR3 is CASSPGVSSGYTF. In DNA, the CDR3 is TGTGCCAGCAGCCCAGGGGTGTCAAGTGGCTACACCTTC.

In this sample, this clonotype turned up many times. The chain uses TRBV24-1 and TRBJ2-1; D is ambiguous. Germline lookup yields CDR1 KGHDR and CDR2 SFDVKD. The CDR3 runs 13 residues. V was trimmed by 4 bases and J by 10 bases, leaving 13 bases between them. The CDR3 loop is CATSDRHGDEQFF. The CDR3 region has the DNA TGTGCCACCAGTGACCGGCACGGAGACGAGCAGTTCTTC.

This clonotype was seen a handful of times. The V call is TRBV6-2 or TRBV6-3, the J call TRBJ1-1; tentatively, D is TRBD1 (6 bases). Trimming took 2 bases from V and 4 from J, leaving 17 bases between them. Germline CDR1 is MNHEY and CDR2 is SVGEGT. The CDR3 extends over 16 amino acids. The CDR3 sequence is CASSYPKGGAITEAFF. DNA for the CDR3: TGTGCCAGCAGTTACCCGAAGGGGGGGGCAATCACTGAAGCTTTCTTT.

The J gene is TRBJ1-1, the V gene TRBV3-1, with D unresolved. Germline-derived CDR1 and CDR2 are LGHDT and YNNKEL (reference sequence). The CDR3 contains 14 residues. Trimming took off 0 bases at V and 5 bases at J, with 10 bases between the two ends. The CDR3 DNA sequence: TGTGCCAGCAGCCAAGAGCTGGGAACAACTGAAGCTTTCTTT. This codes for CASSQELGTTEAFF. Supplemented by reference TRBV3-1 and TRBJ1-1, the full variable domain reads DTAVSQTPKYLVTQMGNDKSIKCEQNLGHDTMYWYKQDSKKFLKIMFSYNNKELIINETVPNRFSPKSPDKAHLNLHINSLELGDSAVYFCASSQELGTTEAFFGQGTRLTVV.

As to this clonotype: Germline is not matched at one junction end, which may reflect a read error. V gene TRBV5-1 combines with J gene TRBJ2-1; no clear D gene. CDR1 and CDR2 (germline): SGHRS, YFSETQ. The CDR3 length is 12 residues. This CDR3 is CVSSLDGNEQFF. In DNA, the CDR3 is TGCGTCAGCAGCTTGGACGGGAATGAGCAGTTCTTC.

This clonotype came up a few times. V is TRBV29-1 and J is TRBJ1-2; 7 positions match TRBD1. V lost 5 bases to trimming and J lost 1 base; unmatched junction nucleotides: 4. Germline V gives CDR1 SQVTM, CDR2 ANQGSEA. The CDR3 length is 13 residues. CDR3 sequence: CSVRWDSNYGYTF. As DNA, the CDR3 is TGCAGCGTTCGTTGGGACAGTAACTATGGCTACACCTTC. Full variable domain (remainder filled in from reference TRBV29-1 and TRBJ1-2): SAVISQKPSRDICQRGTSLTIQCQVDSQVTMMFWYRQQPGQSLTLIATANQGSEATYESGFVIDKFPISRPNLTFSTLTVSNMSPEDSSIYLCSVRWDSNYGYTFGSGTRLTVV.

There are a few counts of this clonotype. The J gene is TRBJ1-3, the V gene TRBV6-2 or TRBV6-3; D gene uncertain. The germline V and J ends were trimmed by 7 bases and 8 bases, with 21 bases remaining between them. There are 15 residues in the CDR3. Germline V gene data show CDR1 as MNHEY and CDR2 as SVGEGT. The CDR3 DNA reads TGTGCCAGCACTGACCTCGCACGCTTACGAGACACCATATATTTT. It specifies CASTDLARLRDTIYF.

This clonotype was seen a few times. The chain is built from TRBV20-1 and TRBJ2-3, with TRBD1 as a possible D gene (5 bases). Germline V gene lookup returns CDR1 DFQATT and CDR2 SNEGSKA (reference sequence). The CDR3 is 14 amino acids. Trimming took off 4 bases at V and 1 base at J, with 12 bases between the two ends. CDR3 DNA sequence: TGCAGTGCTACAGACTGGGGCGGCACAGATACGCAGTATTTT. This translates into CSATDWGGTDTQYF.

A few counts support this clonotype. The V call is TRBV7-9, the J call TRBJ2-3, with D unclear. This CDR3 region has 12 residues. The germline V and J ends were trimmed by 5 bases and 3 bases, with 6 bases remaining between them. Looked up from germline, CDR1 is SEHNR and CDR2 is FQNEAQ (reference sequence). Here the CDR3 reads CASSARTDTQYF. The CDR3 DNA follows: TGTGCCAGCAGCGCCCGTACAGATACGCAGTATTTT. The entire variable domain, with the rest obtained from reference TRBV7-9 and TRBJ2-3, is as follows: DTGVSQNPRHKITKRGQNVTFRCDPISEHNRLYWYRQTLGQGPEFLTYFQNEAQLEKSRLLSDRFSAERPKGSFSTLEIQRTEQGDSAMYLCASSARTDTQYFGPGTRLTVL.